A single sample is the source of the 9 T cell receptor beta chains below, sequenced in a study of identical twins. MiXCR was run by TCRdb on the 5' RACE reads, yielding one entry per CDR3 protein. The table includes more than 650,000 distinct CDR3 sequences, around 5.7% detected once. The sequencing sample was made of naive T cells sorted from blood. The source of these receptors is a young man in good health.

This clonotype was counted at least ten times. The gene calls are TRBV20-1 and TRBJ2-1; D is undetermined. The germline gives CDR1 DFQATT, CDR2 SNEGSKA (reference sequence). V lost 6 bases, J lost 2 bases, and 14 bases lay in between. This CDR3 comprises 14 residues. The CDR3 DNA follows: TGCAGTGCGGCTAAACCGGGTCCCTACAATGAGCAGTTCTTC. It translates to CSAAKPGPYNEQFF.

Only a few counts were recorded for this clonotype. V usage is TRBV6-1 and J usage is TRBJ1-5; D is unclear. The germline V gene encodes CDR1 MNHNS and CDR2 SASEGT. This CDR3 contains 17 residues. Trimming took 6 bases from V and 5 from J, leaving 23 bases between them. The CDR3 region has the DNA TGTGCCAGCAGGGGCTTCCGTTCGATTGAGGGTGATCAGCCCCAGCATTTT. It is translated as CASRGFRSIEGDQPQHF.

This clonotype was seen ten or more times. The gene calls are TRBV12-3 or TRBV12-4 and TRBJ2-1; 8 positions match TRBD1. J lost 4 bases, V lost 6 bases, and 11 bases had no gene match. This CDR3 contains 16 residues. The CDR3 DNA is TGTGCCAGCAGCACATTCGGGACAGGTGTATACAATGAGCAGTTCTTC. The encoded protein is CASSTFGTGVYNEQFF.

This clonotype was counted ten times or more. The chain has TRBV20-1 and TRBJ2-3; TRBD1 matches 9 bases. Germline values: CDR1 DFQATT, CDR2 SNEGSKA (reference sequence). V shed 0 bases, J shed 4 bases, and the junction held 14 bases outside the gene matches. The CDR3 extends over 18 amino acids. DNA of the CDR3: TGCAGTGCTAGAGATCTGACAAGGGGACAGGGTGAGGCAGATACGCAGTATTTT. This encodes CSARDLTRGQGEADTQYF.

In this sample, this clonotype turned up many times. The chain joins TRBV6-2 or TRBV6-3 to TRBJ1-1, with 7 bases matching TRBD1. CDR3 size: 14 residues. Germline V CDR1 and CDR2: MNHEY, SVGEGT. V trimming: 8 bases; J trimming: 6 bases; junction bases outside the gene matches: 12. CDR3 nucleotide sequence: TGTGCCAGCTGGGAGGGACAGCCACCACCTGAAGCTTTCTTT. It is translated as CASWEGQPPPEAFF.

This clonotype was counted ten times or more. This chain joins TRBV15 and TRBJ1-5; D gene uncertain. Per germline, CDR1 LNHNV and CDR2 YYDKDF (reference sequence). The V and J ends lost 3 bases and 5 bases respectively, with 8 bases between them. There are 13 residues in the CDR3. The CDR3 region is CATSSSSYQPQHF. For the CDR3, the DNA is TGTGCCACCAGCAGCTCCTCCTATCAGCCCCAGCATTTT.

The table lists this clonotype with many counts. The chain joins TRBV29-1 to TRBJ2-7; perhaps TRBD1 as D (8 bases). Germline lookup yields CDR1 SQVTM and CDR2 ANQGSEA. CDR3 length: 16 residues. Trimming took off 0 bases at V and 3 bases at J, with 18 bases between the two ends. This chain's CDR3 is CSVEDQQGEGYYEQYF. The CDR3 bases are TGCAGCGTTGAAGACCAACAGGGGGAGGGCTACTACGAGCAGTACTTC.

This clonotype has a handful of counts. The chain carries TRBV7-9 and TRBJ2-7; the D is unclear. This CDR3 contains 13 residues. V lost 4 bases, J lost 0 bases, and 7 bases lay in between. Germline CDR1 reads SEHNR; CDR2 reads FQNEAQ (reference sequence). The CDR3 DNA follows: TGTGCCAGCAGCTCCTTAAGCTCCTACGAGCAGTACTTC. Residues: CASSSLSSYEQYF. Supplemented by reference TRBV7-9 and TRBJ2-7, the full variable domain reads DTGVSQNPRHKITKRGQNVTFRCDPISEHNRLYWYRQTLGQGPEFLTYFQNEAQLEKSRLLSDRFSAERPKGSFSTLEIQRTEQGDSAMYLCASSSLSSYEQYFGPGTRLTVT.

The chain employs TRBV28 and TRBJ2-3, with 9 bases that match TRBD2. Trimming at V came to 4 bases and at J to 5 bases, leaving 4 bases not matched to a gene. The CDR3 runs to 14 residues. CDR1 and CDR2 (germline): MDHEN, SYDVKM. The DNA for the CDR3 is TGTGCCAGCAGTTCGTTAGCGGGAGTAGATACGCAGTATTTT. It encodes CASSSLAGVDTQYF.